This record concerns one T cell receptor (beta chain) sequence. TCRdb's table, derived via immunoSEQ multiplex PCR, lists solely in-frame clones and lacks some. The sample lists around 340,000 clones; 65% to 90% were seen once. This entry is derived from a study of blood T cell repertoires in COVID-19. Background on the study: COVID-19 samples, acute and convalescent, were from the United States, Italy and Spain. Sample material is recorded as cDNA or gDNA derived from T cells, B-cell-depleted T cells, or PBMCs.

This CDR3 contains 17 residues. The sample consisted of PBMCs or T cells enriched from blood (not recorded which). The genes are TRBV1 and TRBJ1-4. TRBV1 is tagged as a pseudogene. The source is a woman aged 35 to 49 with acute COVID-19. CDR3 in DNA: TGCACCAGCAGCCAAGTGCGGCCAGCTCCAACCTCTGAAAAACTGTTTTTT. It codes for CTSSQVRPAPTSEKLFF.